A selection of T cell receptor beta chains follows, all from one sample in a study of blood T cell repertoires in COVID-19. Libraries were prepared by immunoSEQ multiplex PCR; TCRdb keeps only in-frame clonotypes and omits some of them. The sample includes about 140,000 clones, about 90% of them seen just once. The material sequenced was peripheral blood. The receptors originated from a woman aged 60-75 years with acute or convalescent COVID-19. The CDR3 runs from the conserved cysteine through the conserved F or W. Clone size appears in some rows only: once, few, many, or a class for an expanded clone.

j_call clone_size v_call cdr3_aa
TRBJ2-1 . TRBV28 CASSSPGSRSYNEQFF
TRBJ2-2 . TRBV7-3 CASRVAGYTGELFF
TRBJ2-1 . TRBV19 CASSIDPGGQDEQFF
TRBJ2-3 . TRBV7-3 CASSLLGQARTDTQYF
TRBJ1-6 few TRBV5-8 CASSRTGVDSPLHF
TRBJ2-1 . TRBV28 CASSRGEGYNEQFF
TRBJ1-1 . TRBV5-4 CASSPEGGTWRNTEAFF
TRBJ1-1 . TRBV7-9 CASSLGQRNTEAFF
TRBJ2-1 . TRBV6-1 CASSEGYTYNEQFF
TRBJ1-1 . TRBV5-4 CASSQNRDTEAFF
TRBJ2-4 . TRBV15 CATSRDQQGLPEYF
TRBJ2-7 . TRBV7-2 CASSLNVGHREQYF
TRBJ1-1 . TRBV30 CAWSSVKNTEAFF
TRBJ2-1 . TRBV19 CASSSGTGRTKQFF
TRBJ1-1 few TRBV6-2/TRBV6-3 CASSYQGFTEAFF
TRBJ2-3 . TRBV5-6 CASSLPLEGDTQYF
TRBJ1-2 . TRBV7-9 CASRQVVNYGSTF
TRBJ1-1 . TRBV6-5 CASKAGGQDEAFF
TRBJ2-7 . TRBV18 CASSRGQGSYEQYF
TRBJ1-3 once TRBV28 CASSPPQTGNTIYF
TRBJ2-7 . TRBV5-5 CASSFNDEQYF
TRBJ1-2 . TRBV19 CASTVGQSNYGYTF
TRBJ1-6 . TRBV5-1 CASSPLGTVGNSPLHF
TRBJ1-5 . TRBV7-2 CASSLQGALGQPQHF
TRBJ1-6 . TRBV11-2 CASSPSPGGAASPLHF
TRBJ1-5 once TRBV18 CASSTQQGVVQPQHF
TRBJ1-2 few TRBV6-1 CASSDLVSYGYTF
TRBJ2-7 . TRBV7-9 CASSWTGPYSYEQYF
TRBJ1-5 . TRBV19 CASSIIPGYNQPQHF
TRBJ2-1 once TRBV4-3 CASSQDVTGTGAYNEQFF
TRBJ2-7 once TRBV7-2 CASSLGGQGARVEQYF
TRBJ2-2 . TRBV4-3 CASSPGLAGGPEAGELFF
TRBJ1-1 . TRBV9 CASSQLSAGAEAFF
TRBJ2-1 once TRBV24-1 CATSESGTGGNEQFF
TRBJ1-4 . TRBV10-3 CAISGERGGEKLFF
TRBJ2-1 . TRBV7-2 CASSKQSGGPSNEQFF
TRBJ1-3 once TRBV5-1 CASSLTGTVFSGNTIYF
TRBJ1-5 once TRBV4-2 CASSQDVTGGGQPQHF
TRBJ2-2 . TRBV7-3 CASSPGAGELFF
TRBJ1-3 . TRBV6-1 CASSEALGASGNTIYF
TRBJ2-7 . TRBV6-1 CASSEIPQVYEQYF
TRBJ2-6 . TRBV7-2 CASSPRTGVFSGANVLTF
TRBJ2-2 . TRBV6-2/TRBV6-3 CASSYAAMNTGELFF
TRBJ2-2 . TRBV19 CASRPWEGSNTGELFF
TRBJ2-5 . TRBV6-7 CASSYSILDQETQYF